This T cell receptor (beta chain) was obtained from a study of lymphopenia after photon versus proton radiotherapy. Points from the study as a whole: Relative stability marked proton patients; photon patients lost diversity and naive cells.

Regarding this clone: As yet, its antigen is unknown.

Profiled with immunoSEQ multiplex PCR; TCRdb holds only in-frame clones, not every one. Of approximately 160,000 clones listed, roughly nine tenths are singletons. The CDR3 totals 14 residues. With 0 bases removed from V and 6 bases from J, the gap between germline ends came to 12 bases. In germline, CDR1 is SGHRS, CDR2 YFSETQ. The material sequenced was peripheral blood, taken from a patient treated with photon-based radiotherapy. The V and J genes are TRBV5-1 and TRBJ2-5; D assignment may be TRBD1 or TRBD2 (5 bases each). The origin of this receptor is a man aged 45-65 years with gastric cancer. The CDR3 is CASSLGGGRQTQYF. CDR3 nucleotides: TGCGCCAGCAGCTTGGGTGGGGGAAGACAGACCCAGTACTTC.